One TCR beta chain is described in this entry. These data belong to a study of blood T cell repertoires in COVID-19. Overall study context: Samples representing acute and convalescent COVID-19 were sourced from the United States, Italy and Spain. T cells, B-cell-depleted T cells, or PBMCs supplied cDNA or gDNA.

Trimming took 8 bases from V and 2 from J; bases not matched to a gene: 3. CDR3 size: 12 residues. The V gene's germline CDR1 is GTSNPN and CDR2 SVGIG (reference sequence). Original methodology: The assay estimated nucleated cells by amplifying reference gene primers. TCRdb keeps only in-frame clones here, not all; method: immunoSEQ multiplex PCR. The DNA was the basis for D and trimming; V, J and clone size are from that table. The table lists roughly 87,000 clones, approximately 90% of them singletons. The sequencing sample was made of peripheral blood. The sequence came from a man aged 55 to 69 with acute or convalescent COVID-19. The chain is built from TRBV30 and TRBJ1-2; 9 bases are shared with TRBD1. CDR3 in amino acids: CAHGTGNYGYTF. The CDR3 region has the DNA TGTGCCCACGGGACAGGGAACTATGGCTACACCTTC.